Presented here are 22 T cell receptor beta chains from one specimen sequenced in a study of T cell responses to AZD1222 COVID-19 vaccine. The data were produced by immunoSEQ multiplex PCR, yet TCRdb's version contains in-frame clones alone and is incomplete. The table records some 200,000 clones, over 85% of them present only once. Sequences were derived from peripheral blood, sampled on day 0 of AZD1222 vaccination. The receptors here all came from an adult in good health.

The chain carries TRBV10-1 and TRBJ2-1; D perhaps matches TRBD1 (5 bases). V shed 4 bases and J shed 8 bases, with 18 bases lying between them. The CDR3 spans 15 residues. The V gene's germline CDR1 is WNHNN and CDR2 SYGVQD (reference sequence). CDR3 sequence: CASSVARARAHEQFF. CDR3 sequence (DNA): TGCGCCAGCAGTGTGGCCAGGGCCAGAGCGCATGAGCAGTTCTTC.

The chain combines TRBV19 with TRBJ1-1, with 7 nucleotides matching TRBD1. V shed 10 bases, J shed 1 base, and the junction held 6 bases outside the gene matches. CDR3 size: 13 residues. CDR1 and CDR2 from the germline V gene are LNHDA and SQIVND (reference sequence). CDR3 in DNA: TGTGCCACCAAATGGACAGGGAACACTGAAGCTTTCTTT. The encoded protein is CATKWTGNTEAFF.

This clone is a singleton in its sample. The chain couples TRBV6-5 to TRBJ1-4, with D unclear. CDR3 length: 13 residues. V was shortened by 7 bases and J by 3 bases, with 9 bases between the two germline ends. Per the germline V gene, CDR1 is MNHEY and CDR2 is SVGAGI. The CDR3 reads CASTRSSNEKLFF. The CDR3 nucleotides are TGTGCCAGCACTCGCTCCTCTAATGAAAAACTGTTTTTT.

The CDR3 loop reads CASSLHSGTQDSPLHF. Written as DNA, the CDR3 is TGTGCCAGCAGCTTACACTCCGGGACACAGGATTCACCCCTCCACTTT. V is TRBV11-2 and J is TRBJ1-6, with a tentative D call TRBD1 (6 bases). V dropped 2 bases and J dropped 8 bases, with 16 bases sitting between them. CDR3 length equals 16 residues. From germline, CDR1 is SGHAT and CDR2 FQNNGV. The variable domain in full, completed from reference TRBV11-2 and TRBJ1-6, reads EAGVAQSPRYKIIEKRQSVAFWCNPISGHATLYWYQQILGQGPKLLIQFQNNGVVDDSQLPKDRFSAERLKGVDSTLKIQPAKLEDSAVYLCASSLHSGTQDSPLHFGNGTRLTVT.

This chain joins TRBV7-9 and TRBJ2-2; D may be TRBD2 (6 bases). Trimming left V 5 bases short and J 4 bases short, with 14 bases between. This CDR3 has 15 residues. Per the germline V gene, CDR1 is SEHNR and CDR2 is FQNEAQ (reference sequence). The CDR3 is CASSTTSLFTGELFF. CDR3 DNA sequence: TGTGCCAGCAGCACGACTAGTTTGTTCACCGGGGAGCTGTTTTTT.

This clone was counted once. This sequence joins TRBV30 and TRBJ1-6; possibly TRBD1 for D (5 bases). Trimming stripped 1 base from V and 6 bases from J, with 16 bases between. This CDR3 is built from 16 residues. Germline V gene sequence: CDR1 GTSNPN, CDR2 SVGIG (reference sequence). CDR3 coding DNA: TGTGCCTGGAGTGCCCGGGGCCAGGGACCTAATTCACCCCTCCACTTT. It is translated as CAWSARGQGPNSPLHF.

The J gene is TRBJ1-3, the V gene TRBV3-1 (or the pseudogene TRBV3-2), with D possibly matching TRBD1 (6 bases). Trimming shortened V by 5 bases and J by 0 bases, and 11 bases separated the two germline ends. From germline, CDR1 is LGHDT and CDR2 YNNKEL (reference sequence). The length of the CDR3 is 15 residues. CDR3 sequence (DNA): TGTGCCAGCAGCTTGACAGGCCTCTCTGGAAACACCATATATTTT. Its translation: CASSLTGLSGNTIYF.

V and J are TRBV19 and TRBJ2-7, with 7 bases identical to TRBD2. The V and J ends lost 5 bases and 2 bases, in that order; junction bases with no gene match: 9. The CDR3 has 15 residues. Germline lookup yields CDR1 LNHDA and CDR2 SQIVND (reference sequence). CDR3 region: CASSLVAGGAYEQYF. CDR3 nucleotides: TGTGCCAGTAGTCTGGTAGCGGGTGGGGCCTACGAGCAGTACTTC.

This chain connects TRBV6-4 to TRBJ1-5, with D maybe TRBD1 (5 bases). The V gene lost 6 bases and the J gene lost 0 bases, with 6 bases spanning the gap. The CDR3 is made up of 13 amino acids. Germline V gives CDR1 MRHNA, CDR2 SNTAGT. The CDR3, as DNA: TGTGCCAGCAGCAGGGATAGCAATCAGCCCCAGCATTTT. This codes for CASSRDSNQPQHF.

This chain links TRBV11-2 with TRBJ1-3, with D unclear. The V gene's germline CDR1 is SGHAT and CDR2 FQNNGV. The CDR3 is 14 residues long. Trimming shortened V by 2 bases and J by 3 bases, and 8 bases separated the two germline ends. CDR3 sequence: CASSLMGGGNTIYF. CDR3 nucleotides: TGTGCCAGCAGCTTAATGGGTGGTGGAAACACCATATATTTT. Full variable domain (rest looked up from reference TRBV11-2 and TRBJ1-3): EAGVAQSPRYKIIEKRQSVAFWCNPISGHATLYWYQQILGQGPKLLIQFQNNGVVDDSQLPKDRFSAERLKGVDSTLKIQPAKLEDSAVYLCASSLMGGGNTIYFGEGSWLTVV.

The chain combines TRBV9 with TRBJ1-1; tentative D call: TRBD1 (5 bases). Trimming pared 2 bases from V and 0 bases from J, leaving 11 bases between. The germline gives CDR1 SGDLS, CDR2 YYNGEE. CDR3 length: 15 residues. DNA for the CDR3: TGTGCCAGCAGCGTCGGTCCGGACATGAACACTGAAGCTTTCTTT. Amino acid sequence: CASSVGPDMNTEAFF.

This chain links TRBV13 with TRBJ1-6; D is uncertain. The V end was cut by 4 bases, the J end by 7 bases, with 23 bases between. The CDR3 totals 18 residues. The germline gives CDR1 PRHDT, CDR2 FYEKMQ (reference sequence). CDR3: CASSSLTVGMRSNSPLHF. CDR3 DNA: TGTGCCAGCAGCTCCCTAACGGTGGGGATGCGATCGAATTCACCCCTCCACTTT.

This clone showed up just a few times. V is TRBV2 and J is TRBJ1-1; tentatively, D is TRBD1 (6 bases). The CDR3 contains 14 residues. V shed 7 bases and J shed 1 base, with 13 bases lying between them. Germline CDR1 SNHLY, CDR2 FYNNEI. The CDR3 loop is CASIRGGRNTEAFF. The CDR3, as DNA: TGTGCCAGCATCAGGGGAGGTCGGAACACTGAAGCTTTCTTT.

The chain has TRBV5-1 and TRBJ2-1; 14 nucleotides align to TRBD2. CDR3 length: 19 residues. Germline lookup yields CDR1 SGHRS and CDR2 YFSETQ. J was trimmed by 0 bases and V by 4 bases; bases with no gene match: 9. CDR3 coding DNA: TGCGCCAGCAGCCGTGGGACTAGCGGGAGAGGAGGCTCCTACAATGAGCAGTTCTTC. Translating gives CASSRGTSGRGGSYNEQFF.

The J gene is TRBJ1-3, the V gene TRBV6-5; a possible D gene is TRBD1 (5 bases). Germline-derived CDR1 and CDR2 are MNHEY and SVGAGI. CDR3 length: 13 amino acids. V lost 6 bases to trimming and J lost 4 bases, with 10 bases between them. The CDR3 spells CASSRGGGNTIYF. As DNA, the CDR3 is TGTGCCAGCAGCCGGGGGGGAGGAAACACCATATATTTT.

This clone came up once. This chain connects TRBV19 to TRBJ1-5; D remains unclear. Trimming removed 3 bases from V and 4 bases from J, with 7 bases in between. Per germline, CDR1 LNHDA and CDR2 SQIVND (reference sequence). The CDR3 length is 13 residues. CDR3 region: CASSIEGNQPQHF. CDR3 bases: TGTGCCAGTAGTATCGAGGGAAATCAGCCCCAGCATTTT.

The V call is TRBV7-9, the J call TRBJ1-1; a possible D gene is TRBD1 (5 bases). V was trimmed by 10 bases and J by 5 bases, leaving 8 bases between them. CDR3 length: 10 residues. The germline V gene encodes CDR1 SEHNR and CDR2 FQNEAQ (reference sequence). The CDR3 loop is CAMGTTEAFF. The CDR3 nucleotides are TGTGCCATGGGGACTACTGAAGCTTTCTTT.

This chain connects TRBV29-1 to TRBJ1-2; 7 nucleotides line up with TRBD1. J was trimmed by 4 bases and V by 4 bases; bases with no gene match: 3. Germline values: CDR1 SQVTM, CDR2 ANQGSEA. The CDR3 extends over 12 amino acids. The CDR3 sequence: CSVGDRPYGYTF. CDR3 in DNA: TGCAGCGTTGGGGACAGACCCTATGGCTACACCTTC.

The chain combines TRBV7-2 with TRBJ2-7; the match to TRBD1 covers 9 bases. Germline assignment: CDR1 SGHTA and CDR2 FQGNSA. The CDR3 runs to 15 residues. The V segment lost 5 bases and the J segment 4 bases; nucleotides outside the gene matches: 9. CDR3 bases: TGTGCCAGCAGCACAGGGCGGGACAGGGTTTACGAGCAGTACTTC. This sequence encodes CASSTGRDRVYEQYF.

The chain recombines TRBV7-6 with TRBJ1-1; TRBD1 aligns across 8 bases. CDR3 length: 13 amino acids. The germline CDR1 and CDR2 sequences are SGHVS and FNYEAQ. With 8 bases clipped from V and 3 bases from J, the junction kept 5 bases outside the gene matches. As DNA, the CDR3 is TGTGCCAGCTCCAGGGGGCTCGACACTGAAGCTTTCTTT. Translating gives CASSRGLDTEAFF.

This clone was recorded once. V usage is TRBV13 and J usage is TRBJ2-7, with 9 bases identical to TRBD1. The CDR3 has 13 residues. V lost 8 bases and J lost 1; bases outside the gene matches: 3. CDR1 and CDR2 from the germline V gene are PRHDT and FYEKMQ (reference sequence). CDR3 DNA sequence: TGTGCCAGCGGAGGACAGGGGTCCTACGAGCAGTACTTC. Translation: CASGGQGSYEQYF.

V and J are TRBV11-2 and TRBJ2-5; D ambiguous. CDR1 and CDR2 (germline): SGHAT, FQNNGV. The V end was cut by 6 bases, the J end by 5 bases, with 7 bases between. The CDR3 extends over 11 amino acids. CDR3 sequence: CASRQSETQYF. CDR3 DNA sequence: TGTGCCAGCAGACAGTCCGAGACCCAGTACTTC.